The rows below give T cell receptor beta chains drawn from one sample of a study of CD8+CD57+ T cells in acquired aplastic anemia. A single record per CDR3 protein comes from TCRdb applying MiXCR to the reads. This sample carries about 150,000 distinct CDR3 sequences, 35% to 50% of them seen once, and the ten largest clones take less than 8.5%. The specimen was sorted CD4+, CD8+, or CD8+CD57+ T cells (not recorded which) from PBMCs. These receptors came from a human donor in good health, serving as a control. Both conserved end residues are part of each CDR3. The D gene is left open where the match is weak. Rows may omit the clone size; those that give it use once, few, many or a size class.

d_call	v_call	j_call	clone_size	cdr3_nt	cdr3_aa
TRBD1	TRBV29-1	TRBJ2-5	-	TGCAGCGCCCGGACAGGCGGGGAGACCCAGTACTTC	CSARTGGETQYF
-	TRBV19	TRBJ1-1	many	TGTGCCAGTATAGCTGGCACTGAAGCTTTCTTT	CASIAGTEAFF
-	TRBV15	TRBJ2-2	-	TGTGCCACCAGCAGAGGCCGTGTAGCCGGGGAGCTGTTCTTT	CATSRGRVAGELFF
-	TRBV7-9	TRBJ1-4	once	TGTGCCAGCTTCTCAACTAATGAAAAACTGTTTTTT	CASFSTNEKLFF
TRBD2	TRBV19	TRBJ2-7	-	TGTGCCAGTAGTATATCGGGACTAGCGGGGGCCGCCTCCTACGAGCAGTACTTC	CASSISGLAGAASYEQYF
-	TRBV11-2	TRBJ2-3	many	TGTGCCAGCAGCTTAGATGGGTGGGCTAGCGGCACAGATACGCAGTATTTT	CASSLDGWASGTDTQYF
-	TRBV10-1	TRBJ2-2	-	TGTGCCAGCAGTGATGTCAGCCAGGCGCATGGGCTGTTTTTT	CASSDVSQAHGLFF
-	TRBV12-3/TRBV12-4	TRBJ2-2	-	TGTGCCAGCAGTTCTCCGTCCCTGCGGGAGAACACCGGGGAGCTGTTTTTT	CASSSPSLRENTGELFF
-	TRBV7-9	TRBJ1-1	-	TGTGCCAGCAGCTTAACCGGCACCACTGAAGCTTTCTTT	CASSLTGTTEAFF
-	TRBV10-2	TRBJ1-2	-	TGCGCCAGCAGAGGGGGGGTTGGCTACACCTTC	CASRGGVGYTF
-	TRBV9	TRBJ1-2	many	TGTGCCAGCAGCGTAGACCCGGGGGTGGGGTATGGCTACACCTTC	CASSVDPGVGYGYTF
-	TRBV10-3	TRBJ1-2	-	TGTGCCATCAATGACTCCGGGACCCCGATGCTAAGAGGATATGGCTACACCTTC	CAINDSGTPMLRGYGYTF
-	TRBV19	TRBJ1-5	many	TGTGGGATACAGGCCGGGCCTAGGGGTCAGCCCCAGCATTTT	CGIQAGPRGQPQHF
-	TRBV12-3/TRBV12-4	TRBJ1-1	-	TGTGCCAGCAGTTCCACTGCCAGGGGGAACACTGAAGCTTTCTTT	CASSSTARGNTEAFF
TRBD2	TRBV12-3/TRBV12-4	TRBJ2-2	-	TGTGCCAGCAGTGTGGGACTAGCGGGCACCGGGGAGCTGTCTTTT	CASSVGLAGTGELSF
-	TRBV24-1	TRBJ1-2	-	TGTGCCACCAGTCAGGGGCCAGGCTATGGCTACACCTTC	CATSQGPGYGYTF
-	TRBV9	TRBJ1-6	many	TGTGCCAGCAGCGTAAACCCGACTAGGGATAATTCACCCCTCCACTTT	CASSVNPTRDNSPLHF
TRBD2	TRBV2	TRBJ2-7	-	TGTGCCAGCAGTGAGTTAGCGGGAGTAGGCGAGCAGTACTTC	CASSELAGVGEQYF
-	TRBV29-1	TRBJ2-5	few	TGCAGCGTTGCCAGAGAGACCCAGTACTTC	CSVARETQYF
TRBD2	TRBV20-1	TRBJ2-7	-	TGCAGTGCTTCCCCGCGGGGGTACTACGAGCAGTACTTC	CSASPRGYYEQYF
-	TRBV9	TRBJ2-7	-	TGTGCCAGCAGCGTAGCAGGGAGCAACGAGCAGTACTTC	CASSVAGSNEQYF
TRBD1	TRBV15	TRBJ2-7	-	TGTGCCACCAGCAGAGACAGGGACAGGGGTCTCGAGCAGTACTTC	CATSRDRDRGLEQYF
TRBD2	TRBV25-1	TRBJ2-1	once	TGTGCCAGCAGTGCACGAGCGGGGGACCCACAAATTCCGTTCTTC	CASSARAGDPQIPFF
TRBD2	TRBV24-1	TRBJ2-1	few	TGTGCCACCAGTGACCAGCGGGGGACCTACAATGAGCAGTTCTTC	CATSDQRGTYNEQFF
-	TRBV11-1	TRBJ2-2	many	TGTGCCAGCAGCCTCCGGGCCCCCGTTCTGGGCGGGGAGCTGTTTTTT	CASSLRAPVLGGELFF
TRBD1	TRBV2	TRBJ1-3	once	TGTGCCAGCACTCTGGACAGGAGTGGAAACACCATATATTTT	CASTLDRSGNTIYF
-	TRBV11-2	TRBJ1-5	-	TGTGCCAGCAGCTTAGGGCCGAGTCGGCCCCAGCATTTT	CASSLGPSRPQHF
-	TRBV11-3	TRBJ2-7	-	TGTGCCAGCAGCTCGATGCGGACTACGGACTACGAGCAGTACTTC	CASSSMRTTDYEQYF
-	TRBV7-2	TRBJ1-3	many	TGTGCCAGCAGCCCAGGTTCTGGAAACACCATATATTTT	CASSPGSGNTIYF
-	TRBV15	TRBJ2-2	many	TGTGCCACCAGCAGCGTGGGTGGGAATAAAGGCGGGGAGCTGTTTTTT	CATSSVGGNKGGELFF
-	TRBV6-6	TRBJ1-1	many	TGTGCCAGCAGTTTTGGACGGGGACGGACTGAAGCTTTCTTT	CASSFGRGRTEAFF
TRBD1	TRBV2	TRBJ1-2	many	TGTGCCAGCAGACAGGGGGCCTCTTATTATGGCTACACCTTC	CASRQGASYYGYTF
-	TRBV20-1	TRBJ2-7	many	TGCAGTGCTAGACCAGCCAGTTTTTCCTACGAGCAGTACTTC	CSARPASFSYEQYF
-	TRBV29-1	TRBJ1-1	-	TGCAGCGTTGACCGGCGGATGAACACTGAGGCTTTCTTT	CSVDRRMNTEAFF
TRBD1	TRBV25-1	TRBJ1-1	many	TGTGCCAGCACCGGAAGACAGGGAAACACTGAAGCTTTCTTT	CASTGRQGNTEAFF
TRBD2	TRBV2	TRBJ2-2	-	TGTGCCAGCAGACAGAGCGGGGGGAACACCGGGGAGCTGTTTTTT	CASRQSGGNTGELFF
-	TRBV12-3/TRBV12-4	TRBJ1-2	many	TGTGCCAGCAGTTTGGGGCAGTGGGGCGAAGGCTACACCTTC	CASSLGQWGEGYTF
-	TRBV30	TRBJ1-1	-	TGTGCCTGGAGTGTTGATAGGAGCAACACTGAAGCTTTCTTT	CAWSVDRSNTEAFF
-	TRBV7-2	TRBJ1-4	many	TGTGCCAGCAGCTTAGACCCGCCAATGCGAAAACTGTTTTTT	CASSLDPPMRKLFF
-	TRBV2	TRBJ1-6	few	TGTGCCAGCAAGATTGGTGGGGATTCACCCCTCCACTTT	CASKIGGDSPLHF
-	TRBV6-1	TRBJ1-2	-	TGTGCCAGCAGTCCTCCGGACAGTATATATGGCTACACCTTC	CASSPPDSIYGYTF
-	TRBV30	TRBJ1-5	few	TGTGCCTGGAGTGTAGTTCCGGATAATCTGCCCCAGCATTTT	CAWSVVPDNLPQHF
-	TRBV6-5	TRBJ1-1	many	TGTGCCAGCAGTGTCGATTGGACCACTGAAGCTTTCTTT	CASSVDWTTEAFF
TRBD1	TRBV2	TRBJ1-1	many	TGTGCCAGCAGGGCTAACAGGGGGAGAGGCACTGAAGCTTTCTTT	CASRANRGRGTEAFF
TRBD2	TRBV10-3	TRBJ2-7	many	TGTGCCATCGCTGCCTCACTAGCGGGAGACTACGAGCAGTACTTC	CAIAASLAGDYEQYF
TRBD2	TRBV19	TRBJ2-2	many	TGTGCCAGTAGTCAAAGCGGGGCCGGGGAGCTGTTTTTT	CASSQSGAGELFF
TRBD1	TRBV5-8	TRBJ1-5	many	TGTGCCAGCAGCTTAGGACAGGGTTTTTCGCAGCCCCAGCATTTT	CASSLGQGFSQPQHF
-	TRBV15	TRBJ1-2	-	TGTGCCTCCAGCAGAGATGAGCAGGACTATGGCTACACCTTC	CASSRDEQDYGYTF